These T cell receptor beta chains were read from a single sample in a study of cytomegalovirus exposure and HLA in healthy donors. Profiled with immunoSEQ multiplex PCR; TCRdb holds only in-frame clones, not every one. There are 60,000 to 95,000 clones in the sample; under 85% occur only once, and around 9.3% lies in the top ten. The sample taken for sequencing was PBMCs. Source of these receptors: a middle-aged woman in good health and CMV-seropositive. CDR3s include the opening cysteine and the closing phenylalanine or tryptophan. D genes are given only for firm matches. Size values are once, few and many counts, or a class for expanded clones, and some rows have none.

d_call clone_size j_call cdr3_length v_call cdr3_nt cdr3_aa
- - TRBJ1-5 14 TRBV7-3 TGTGCCAGCAGCTCAGGGATTAGCAATCAGCCCCAGCATTTT CASSSGISNQPQHF
TRBD1 - TRBJ1-4 15 TRBV5-1 TGCGCCAGCACCCCAGGGGGCAGGACTAATGAAAAACTGTTTTTT CASTPGGRTNEKLFF
- - TRBJ1-1 14 TRBV7-9 TGTGCCAGCAGCTTGGCAGGCTCGAACACTGAAGCTTTCTTT CASSLAGSNTEAFF
- - TRBJ1-2 15 TRBV25-1 TGTGCCAGCAGTGAAGGGAGGGGTAACTACTATGGCTACACCTTC CASSEGRGNYYGYTF
TRBD1 few TRBJ2-3 16 TRBV4-1 TGCGCCAGCAGCCCGACAGGGGGCGCGAACACAGATACGCAGTATTTT CASSPTGGANTDTQYF
TRBD2 - TRBJ2-2 15 TRBV11-3 TGTGCCAGCAGTCAGCGGGGGGCGAACACCGGGGAGCTGTTTTTT CASSQRGANTGELFF
- - TRBJ1-1 13 TRBV19 TGTGCCAGTACCCCCGGACAGAACACTGAAGCTTTCTTT CASTPGQNTEAFF
- - TRBJ1-6 14 TRBV28 TGTGCCAGCAGTTTGACACCGTATAATTCACCCCTCCACTTT CASSLTPYNSPLHF
TRBD1 - TRBJ1-6 13 TRBV30 TGTGCCTGGAGGGGACAGGGTAGATCACCCCTCCACTTT CAWRGQGRSPLHF
- - TRBJ2-5 15 TRBV19 TGTGCCAGTAGTTCACTGGGCACAGATAAAGAGACCCAGTACTTC CASSSLGTDKETQYF
TRBD2 - TRBJ2-1 15 TRBV9 TGTGCCAGCAGCGTAGGAGCGGGGCCCGCGGATGAGCAGTTCTTC CASSVGAGPADEQFF
TRBD1 - TRBJ1-2 13 TRBV23-1 TGCGCCAGCAGGCGGGACAGGGTCGAAGGCTACACCTTC CASRRDRVEGYTF
TRBD1 - TRBJ1-4 17 TRBV5-1 TGCGCCAGCAGCTTGGCCGTCCGGGACAGCGGGAATGAAAAACTGTTTTTT CASSLAVRDSGNEKLFF
- - TRBJ2-2 14 TRBV5-1 TGCGCCAGCAGCTTGATGCAGTCTACCGGGGAGCTGTTTTTT CASSLMQSTGELFF
TRBD2 - TRBJ2-7 13 TRBV4-1 TGCGCCAGCAGCGAGGGACTAACCTACGAGCAGTACTTC CASSEGLTYEQYF
- - TRBJ1-6 16 TRBV7-2 TGTGCCAGCAGCAGCCACGCGGGCGGAACCAATTCACCCCTCCACTTT CASSSHAGGTNSPLHF
- - TRBJ1-1 15 TRBV19 TGTGCCAGTAGCGAGCTCCAGGGAACGAACACTGAAGCTTTCTTT CASSELQGTNTEAFF
TRBD2 once TRBJ2-3 16 TRBV5-4 TGTGCCAGCAGCCTTAGACTAGCGGGGAGCACAGATACGCAGTATTTT CASSLRLAGSTDTQYF
TRBD1 - TRBJ1-2 14 TRBV6-5 TGTGCCAGCAGCAAACAGGGGCAGGGTCGCGGCTACACCTTC CASSKQGQGRGYTF
TRBD2 - TRBJ2-3 17 TRBV7-6 TGTGCCAGCAGCCGGACTAGCGGGGGGTTTAGCACAGATACGCAGTATTTT CASSRTSGGFSTDTQYF
- - TRBJ1-6 15 TRBV7-9 TGTGCCAGCAGCCCCTGGACAGAAAACAATTCACCCCTCCACTTT CASSPWTENNSPLHF
TRBD2 - TRBJ2-3 16 TRBV15 TGTGCCACCAGCGTCGGGACTAGCGGGGGGGCAGATACGCAGTATTTT CATSVGTSGGADTQYF
TRBD1 - TRBJ1-1 16 TRBV4-3 TGCGCCAGCAGCCAAGACCCAACAGGGGCTGACACTGAAGCTTTCTTT CASSQDPTGADTEAFF
TRBD1 few TRBJ2-7 16 TRBV28 TGTGCCAGCAGTTTAGGCCCGGGACAGGGTAGGTACGAGCAGTACTTC CASSLGPGQGRYEQYF
- few TRBJ1-1 15 TRBV27 TGTGCCAGCAGTTTATTGGGGGGGCGGTACACTGAAGCTTTCTTT CASSLLGGRYTEAFF
- - TRBJ1-2 14 TRBV4-2 TGTGCCAGCAGCCAAGATACAGGGAGTCCTGGCTACACCTTC CASSQDTGSPGYTF
- few TRBJ1-4 18 TRBV21-1 TGTGCCAGCAGCAGGCGACAGGGGGCCGGGAGAGCTAATGAAAAACTGTTTTTT CASSRRQGAGRANEKLFF
- - TRBJ1-1 12 TRBV30 TGTGCCTGCAGGCCCCGCGGGGTCGAAGCTTTCTTT CACRPRGVEAFF
- - TRBJ2-3 15 TRBV9 TGTGCCAGCAGCGTTCAGGGAGGACAAACAGATACGCAGTATTTT CASSVQGGQTDTQYF
- - TRBJ1-4 8 TRBV6-1 TGTGCCACAGGAAAACTGTTTTTT CATGKLFF
- - TRBJ1-5 14 TRBV10-1 TGCGCCAGCAGAAAACAGGGTAGCAATCAGCCCCAGCATTTT CASRKQGSNQPQHF
- - TRBJ2-1 15 TRBV27 TGTGCCAGCAGTTTATGGGCTAGGAGGCTCCCTGAGCAGTTCTTC CASSLWARRLPEQFF
- once TRBJ1-5 15 TRBV6-1 TGTGCCAGCAGTGAAATAACGGGGAGTCATCAGCCCCAGCATTTT CASSEITGSHQPQHF
- - TRBJ2-3 14 TRBV5-6 TGTGCCAGCAGCTTGGAACAGCCCACACATACGCAGTATTTT CASSLEQPTHTQYF
TRBD2 - TRBJ2-7 13 TRBV7-2 TGTGCCAGCGCGAATGGGGGGGTCAACGAGCAGTACTTC CASANGGVNEQYF
TRBD1 - TRBJ2-5 16 TRBV5-5 TGTGCCAGCAGCTTTCGGGACAGGGGTCACTTAGAGACCCAGTACTTC CASSFRDRGHLETQYF